One and the same sample provided the 2 T cell receptor beta chains below, sequenced in a study of vaccination effects on CD4 cells after COVID-19. No antigen has been assigned to these receptors. Sequencing followed a ViraFEST assay step that expanded antigen-specific CD4+ T cells with viral peptide pools. Investigators separated out CD4+ T cells once 10 days of culture had passed. The vaccine recipients had no prior SARS-CoV-2 infection, with negative nucleocapsid antibodies. Some clones are missing from TCRdb's copy, which holds only in-frame ones; the method was immunoSEQ multiplex PCR. The sample has some 60,000 clones; around 77% are singletons. This material consisted of CD4+ T cells from PBMCs cultured with HCoV-NL63 spike peptides, taken before COVID-19 vaccination. All receptors derive from a human donor who received a COVID-19 vaccine.

The V and J genes are TRBV3-1 (or the pseudogene TRBV3-2) and TRBJ1-2; tentative D call: TRBD1 (6 bases). V was pared by 0 bases and J by 4 bases, with 12 bases between. The CDR3 is 15 residues long. Germline assignment: CDR1 LGHDT and CDR2 YNNKEL (reference sequence). The CDR3 DNA is TGTGCCAGCAGCCAAGATACGGGGGGCGGCTATGGCTACACCTTC. Its translation is CASSQDTGGGYGYTF.

This clone was seen more than once but under ten times. The chain has TRBV5-1 and TRBJ1-1, with D tentatively TRBD1 (5 bases). There are 14 residues in the CDR3. Germline V gene lookup returns CDR1 SGHRS and CDR2 YFSETQ. V lost 9 bases, J lost 4 bases, and 19 bases lay in between. The CDR3 spells CATADQGSGTEAFF. The CDR3, as DNA: TGCGCCACCGCAGATCAGGGATCCGGCACTGAAGCTTTCTTT.